This entry lists 2 T cell receptor beta chains sequenced from one sample in a study of OX40 agonist ivuxolimab in advanced cancers. TCRdb's copy holds only in-frame clones and misses some; the assay was immunoSEQ multiplex PCR. The sample shows tens of thousands of clones, more than 85% of them seen only once. The material was CD4+ or CD8+ T cells sorted from blood, obtained in a trial of the OX40 agonist ivuxolimab. The receptors come from an adult with an advanced solid tumor such as melanoma, head and neck, liver or kidney cancer.

This chain links TRBV9 with TRBJ2-2; tentatively, D is TRBD1 or TRBD2 (5 bases each). The V gene's germline CDR1 is SGDLS and CDR2 YYNGEE. The CDR3 has 14 residues. V lost 4 bases and J lost 4, with 11 bases in between. CDR3 sequence reads: CASSFGTFTGELFF. As DNA, the CDR3 is TGTGCCAGCAGCTTCGGGACGTTCACCGGGGAGCTGTTTTTT.

The chain links TRBV7-6 to TRBJ2-7, with unresolved D. The V gene lost 1 base and the J gene lost 1 base, with 5 bases spanning the gap. The germline V gene has CDR1 SGHVS and CDR2 FNYEAQ. The CDR3 is 13 residues long. CDR3 nucleotide sequence: TGTGCCAGCAGCTTAGTCCAGTCCTACGAGCAGTACTTC. Protein product: CASSLVQSYEQYF. The entire variable domain, with the rest obtained from reference TRBV7-6 and TRBJ2-7, is as follows: GAGVSQSPRYKVTKRGQDVALRCDPISGHVSLYWYRQALGQGPEFLTYFNYEAQQDKSGLPNDRFSAERPEGSISTLTIQRTEQRDSAMYRCASSLVQSYEQYFGPGTRLTVT.